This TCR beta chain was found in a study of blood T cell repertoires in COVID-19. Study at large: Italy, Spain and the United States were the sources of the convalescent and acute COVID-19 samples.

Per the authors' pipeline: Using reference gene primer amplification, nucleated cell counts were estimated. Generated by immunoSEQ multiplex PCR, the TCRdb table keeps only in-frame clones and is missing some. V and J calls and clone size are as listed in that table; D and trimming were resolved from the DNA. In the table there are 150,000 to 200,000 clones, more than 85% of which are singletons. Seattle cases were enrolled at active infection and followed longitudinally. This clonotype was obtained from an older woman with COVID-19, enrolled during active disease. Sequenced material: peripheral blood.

CDR3 sequence reads: CASRTIEGKNEQFF. CDR3 bases: TGTGCCAGCAGGACGATTGAGGGCAAGAATGAGCAGTTCTTC. The rearrangement joins TRBV5-6 to TRBJ2-1; weak D call: TRBD2 (5 bases). The length of the CDR3 is 14 residues. Trimming removed 5 bases at V and 7 bases at J, with 16 bases between. The germline V gene has CDR1 SGHDT and CDR2 YYEEEE.